The 9 T cell receptor beta chains given below trace back to one sample, sequenced in a study of human T cells and chemical hapten exposure. Noted time point: patch test 2, 6 weeks after DPC sensitization. The treatment: therapeutic diphenylcyclopropenone sensitization with weekly scalp DPC. Each CDR3 protein gets one entry after TCRdb re-called the RACE reads with MiXCR. The sample includes a few hundred thousand distinct CDR3 sequences, about 6.3% of them seen just once. The sequences come from whole blood, collected in connection with sensitization to the hapten diphenylcyclopropenone (DPC). These receptors all come from a young woman with alopecia areata. Some clones in this sample may be carry-over from other donors' samples.

This rearrangement joins TRBV11-2 to TRBJ2-3; 7 nucleotides agree with TRBD2. The germline gives CDR1 SGHAT, CDR2 FQNNGV. CDR3 length: 14 amino acids. V lost 2 bases to trimming and J lost 9 bases; unmatched junction nucleotides: 8. CDR3 amino acids: CASSLTPIGGTQYF. Written as DNA, the CDR3 is TGTGCCAGCAGCTTAACTCCTATCGGGGGGACGCAGTATTTT. The full variable domain, its missing parts supplied by reference TRBV11-2 and TRBJ2-3, is EAGVAQSPRYKIIEKRQSVAFWCNPISGHATLYWYQQILGQGPKLLIQFQNNGVVDDSQLPKDRFSAERLKGVDSTLKIQPAKLEDSAVYLCASSLTPIGGTQYFGPGTRLTVL.

Turning to this clonotype: The junction differs from germline at one of its ends, possibly a read error. This chain connects TRBV12-3 or TRBV12-4 to TRBJ1-3; D is unresolved. CDR3 size: 16 residues. CDR3 DNA sequence: TGTGCCAGCAGTCCCACGGGCCCAGAACCTGGAAACACCATAAATTTT. Translated: CASSPTGPEPGNTINF.

This clonotype came up many times. The rearrangement links TRBV6-1 to TRBJ1-2; D uncertain. Looked up from germline, CDR1 is MNHNS and CDR2 is SASEGT. This CDR3 contains 14 residues. V was trimmed by 7 bases and J by 7 bases, leaving 19 bases between them. The CDR3 loop is CASMKGQATGGYTF. The CDR3 DNA reads as TGTGCCAGCATGAAGGGCCAGGCCACCGGTGGCTACACCTTC.

CDR3 in amino acids: CASMPDRATTEAFF. The CDR3 nucleotides read TGTGCCAGCATGCCTGACAGGGCGACCACTGAAGCTTTCTTT. The chain joins TRBV2 to TRBJ1-1, with 7 positions matching TRBD1. Losses at the gene ends were 7 bases for V and 4 bases for J; bases not matched to a gene: 9. The CDR3 is 14 residues long. Germline CDR1 SNHLY, CDR2 FYNNEI. Using reference TRBV2 and TRBJ1-1 for the parts outside the CDR3, the full variable domain is EPEVTQTPSHQVTQMGQEVILRCVPISNHLYFYWYRQILGQKVEFLVSFYNNEISEKSEIFDDQFSVERPDGSNFTLKIRSTKLEDSAMYFCASMPDRATTEAFFGQGTRLTVV.

This rearrangement joins TRBV7-2 to TRBJ2-4, with D uncertain. Germline assignment: CDR1 SGHTA and CDR2 FQGNSA. CDR3 length: 11 residues. The V gene lost 1 base and the J gene lost 9 bases, with 4 bases spanning the gap. Here the CDR3 DNA reads TGTGCCAGCAGCTTAGGTCCCATTCAGTACTTC. Its translation: CASSLGPIQYF.

The sample holds a few counts of this clonotype. The chain couples TRBV7-2 to TRBJ2-5, with 11 bases identical to TRBD2. Losses at the gene ends were 2 bases for V and 6 bases for J; bases not matched to a gene: 11. Per the germline V gene, CDR1 is SGHTA and CDR2 is FQGNSA. The CDR3 covers 17 residues. CDR3 protein: CASSLIAGGEIVKTQYF. In nucleotides, the CDR3 is TGTGCCAGCAGCTTAATAGCGGGGGGGGAAATAGTGAAGACCCAGTACTTC.

This clonotype was seen at least ten times. The chain uses TRBV6-5 and TRBJ2-7; 9 bases line up with TRBD1. This CDR3 spans 15 amino acids. The germline CDR1 and CDR2 sequences are MNHEY and SVGAGI. Germline trimming cut 5 bases from V and 0 bases from J; bases unmatched to any gene: 5. The chain's CDR3 is CASSPGTGSSYEQYF. The CDR3 coding sequence is TGTGCCAGCAGTCCCGGGACAGGGAGCTCCTACGAGCAGTACTTC.

This clonotype has a count of ten or more. This CDR3 reads CASSQDGGTYNEQFF. For the CDR3, the DNA is TGTGCCAGCAGCCAAGACGGGGGGACCTACAATGAGCAGTTCTTC. This chain uses TRBV3-1 with TRBJ2-1; 7 positions agree with TRBD2. V trimming: 0 bases; J trimming: 2 bases; junction bases outside the gene matches: 1. The CDR3 loop spans 15 amino acids. CDR1 and CDR2 from the germline V gene are LGHDT and YNNKEL (reference sequence).

The table lists this clonotype with many counts. The chain joins TRBV6-6 to TRBJ1-2, with 7 positions matching TRBD1. The CDR3 length is 11 residues. V shed 8 bases, J shed 8 bases, and the junction held 5 bases outside the gene matches. From germline, CDR1 is MNHNY and CDR2 SVGAGI (reference sequence). CDR3 protein: CASWTGYGYTF. In DNA, the CDR3 is TGTGCCAGCTGGACAGGTTACGGCTACACCTTC.